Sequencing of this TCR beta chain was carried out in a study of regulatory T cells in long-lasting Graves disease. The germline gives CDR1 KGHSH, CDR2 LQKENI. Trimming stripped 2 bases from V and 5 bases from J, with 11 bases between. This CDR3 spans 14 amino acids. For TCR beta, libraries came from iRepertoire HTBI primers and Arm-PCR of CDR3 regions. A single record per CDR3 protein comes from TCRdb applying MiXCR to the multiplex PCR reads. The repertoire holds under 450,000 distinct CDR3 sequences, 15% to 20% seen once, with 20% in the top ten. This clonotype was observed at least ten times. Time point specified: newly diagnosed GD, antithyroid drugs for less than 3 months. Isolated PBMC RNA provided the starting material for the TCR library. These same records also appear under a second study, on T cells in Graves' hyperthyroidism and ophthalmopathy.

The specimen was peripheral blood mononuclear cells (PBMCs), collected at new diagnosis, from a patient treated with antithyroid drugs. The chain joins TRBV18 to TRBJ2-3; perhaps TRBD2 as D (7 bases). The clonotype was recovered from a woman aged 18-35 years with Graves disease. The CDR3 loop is CASSPSGGQDTQYF. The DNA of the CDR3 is TGTGCCAGCTCACCATCCGGGGGGCAAGATACGCAGTATTTT. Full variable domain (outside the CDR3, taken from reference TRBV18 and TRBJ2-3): NAGVMQNPRHLVRRRGQEARLRCSPMKGHSHVYWYRQLPEEGLKFMVYLQKENIIDESGMPKERFSAEFPKEGPSILRIQQVVRGDSAAYFCASSPSGGQDTQYFGPGTRLTVL.